The 7 T cell receptor beta chains below come from one sample, sequenced in a study of blood T cell repertoires in COVID-19. The table came from immunoSEQ multiplex PCR; TCRdb's copy has only in-frame clones and leaves some out. The sample contains under 300,000 clones, 90% of which appear only once. Sequencing used peripheral blood. The receptors stem from a woman aged 60-75 years with COVID-19, enrolled during active disease.

The chain recombines TRBV4-2 with TRBJ2-1, with 9 bases aligning to TRBD2. The germline CDR1 and CDR2 sequences are LGHNA and YNFKEQ. V was clipped by 5 bases and J by 2 bases; unmatched bases: 7. This CDR3 comprises 16 residues. DNA for the CDR3: TGTGCCAGCAGCGAGGGAGCGGGAGGACCCTACAATGAGCAGTTCTTC. Its protein is CASSEGAGGPYNEQFF.

J is TRBJ1-1 and V is TRBV7-3, with 12 positions matching TRBD1. CDR1 and CDR2 (germline): SGHTA, FQGTGA. The CDR3 totals 16 residues. J was trimmed by 7 bases and V by 5 bases; bases with no gene match: 11. The CDR3 sequence is CASSQGTGGVLGEAFF. CDR3 sequence (DNA): TGTGCCAGCAGCCAGGGGACAGGGGGCGTCCTCGGTGAAGCTTTCTTT.

The V call is TRBV9, the J call TRBJ1-6; D possibly corresponds to TRBD1 (6 bases). Germline V gene data show CDR1 as SGDLS and CDR2 as YYNGEE. Trimming removed 4 bases from V and 7 bases from J, with 15 bases in between. This CDR3 has 15 residues. This CDR3 is CASSPSGQPNSPLHF. The CDR3 DNA is TGTGCCAGCAGCCCTAGCGGACAGCCGAATTCACCCCTCCACTTT.

This clone has more than one count but fewer than ten. This chain joins TRBV5-1 and TRBJ2-1, with 7 nucleotides matching TRBD2. V was pared by 4 bases and J by 8 bases, with 9 bases of the junction left unmatched. The CDR3 covers 14 residues. CDR1 SGHRS and CDR2 YFSETQ come from the germline V gene. As DNA, the CDR3 is TGCGCCAGCAGCCTAAGGACTAGGGTGGATGAGCAGTTCTTC. Amino acids: CASSLRTRVDEQFF. Supplemented by reference TRBV5-1 and TRBJ2-1, the full variable domain reads KAGVTQTPRYLIKTRGQQVTLSCSPISGHRSVSWYQQTPGQGLQFLFEYFSETQRNKGNFPGRFSGRQFSNSRSEMNVSTLELGDSALYLCASSLRTRVDEQFFGPGTRLTVL.

The gene calls are TRBV10-3 and TRBJ2-7, with 7 bases that match TRBD1. Trimming took 10 bases from V and 6 from J; bases not matched to a gene: 12. CDR1 is ENHRY and CDR2 is SYGVKD in the germline V gene. The CDR3 spans 13 residues. CDR3 nucleotides: TGTGCCACCGCACTTGACAGGGTCGCCGAGCAGTACTTC. Translating it yields CATALDRVAEQYF.

This rearrangement joins TRBV6-1 to TRBJ1-2, with D uncertain. V lost 0 bases, J lost 0 bases, and 11 bases lay in between. The CDR3 covers 16 residues. Germline loops: CDR1 MNHNS, CDR2 SASEGT. The CDR3 region has the DNA TGTGCCAGCAGTGAAGCGTTCATGCAGACTAACTATGGCTACACCTTC. Residues: CASSEAFMQTNYGYTF.

The chain uses TRBV2 and TRBJ2-7, with D hard to call. Germline V gene lookup returns CDR1 SNHLY and CDR2 FYNNEI. This CDR3 is built from 14 residues. Trimming removed 2 bases from V and 0 bases from J, with 8 bases in between. DNA of the CDR3: TGTGCCAGCAGTGAACAATACAGCTCCTACGAGCAGTACTTC. Its protein product is CASSEQYSSYEQYF.